Sequencing of this T cell receptor (beta chain) was carried out in a study of CD8+CD57+ T cells in acquired aplastic anemia. On the study more broadly: On average, sorted CD4+ and CD8+ cells gave 3 to 4 ug of DNA. Reads per healthy sample averaged around 10 million (CD4+) and 11 million to 12 million (CD8+).

Whole-study findings and limits: Patients and controls were not found to differ significantly in CD8+ Simpson's diversity.

Profiles of TCR beta VDJ and CDR3 were generated from a genomic DNA template. A single record per CDR3 protein comes from TCRdb applying MiXCR to the reads. Of 60,000 to 75,000 distinct CDR3 sequences listed, about 50% are singletons. This clonotype is a singleton in its sample. Its antigen is currently unknown. The material sequenced was sorted CD4+, CD8+, or CD8+CD57+ T cells (not recorded which) from PBMCs. This TCR derives from a human donor in good health, serving as a control.

The CDR3 sequence: CATSRSRGWTYEQYF. CDR3 DNA: TGTGCCACCAGCCGGTCCAGGGGGTGGACCTACGAGCAGTACTTC. V is TRBV15 and J is TRBJ2-7; TRBD1 agrees at 7 bases. The CDR3 runs to 15 residues. CDR1 and CDR2 (germline): LNHNV, YYDKDF (reference sequence). With V trimmed by 5 bases and J by 2 bases, 9 bases remained unmatched.